In this sample, the clone carrying this TCR beta chain turned up many times. Specified time point: blood at routine non-recurrence follow-up after resection. No cell sorting; template was whole RNA from tumor, lung tissue or PBMC. V was pared by 4 bases and J by 4 bases, with 14 bases between. The CDR3 is 13 amino acids. CDR1 and CDR2 from the germline V gene are DFQATT and SNEGSKA (reference sequence). TCRdb itself ran the 5' RACE reads through MiXCR, one entry per CDR3 protein. The sample lists 45,000 to 65,000 distinct CDR3 sequences; 7.4% were seen once. The data stem from a study of spatial heterogeneity in lung cancer. Study at large: Beta-chain sequences were consistently detected more often than alpha-chain sequences.

Sample: PBMCs, taken at follow-up. This chain links TRBV20-1 with TRBJ2-7; D possibly uses TRBD1 or TRBD2 (5 bases each). The sequence came from a female donor with early-stage non-small cell lung cancer. CDR3 nucleotides: TGCAGTGCTAAAAATTCCGGGACGTACGAGCAGTACTTC. The encoded protein is CSAKNSGTYEQYF.